The rows below give T cell receptor beta chains drawn from one sample of a study of human T cells and chemical hapten exposure. TCRdb recomputed calls from the 5' RACE reads with MiXCR, one row per CDR3 protein. This table has tens of thousands of distinct CDR3 sequences, roughly 8% appearing once. The receptor source for this set is a male donor in good health. CDR3s include the opening cysteine and the closing phenylalanine or tryptophan. A D gene is named only where the DNA matches it firmly. Expanded clones get a size class; other rows say once, few or many, or leave the size out.

clone_size: many; v_call: TRBV19; j_call: TRBJ2-6; d_call: NA; cdr3_nt: TGTGCCAGTAGCCCGGACGGGGTGAACTCTGGGGCCAACGTCCTGACTTTC; cdr3_aa: CASSPDGVNSGANVLTF
clone_size: NA; v_call: TRBV5-8; j_call: TRBJ1-5; d_call: NA; cdr3_nt: TGTGCCAGCAGCTTGGCCTTGGCAGTAGATCAGCCCCAGCATTTT; cdr3_aa: CASSLALAVDQPQHF
clone_size: NA; v_call: TRBV7-2; j_call: TRBJ1-3; d_call: NA; cdr3_nt: TGTGCCAGCAGCTTAGGTCTGTGGGGAAACACCATATATTTT; cdr3_aa: CASSLGLWGNTIYF
clone_size: many; v_call: TRBV7-8; j_call: TRBJ2-1; d_call: NA; cdr3_nt: TGTGCCAGCAGCTTAGCCTCTTCAGCCTACAATGAGCAGTTCTTC; cdr3_aa: CASSLASSAYNEQFF
clone_size: NA; v_call: TRBV29-1; j_call: TRBJ2-2; d_call: NA; cdr3_nt: NA; cdr3_aa: CSVGRGNTGELSF
clone_size: many; v_call: TRBV20-1; j_call: TRBJ2-3; d_call: NA; cdr3_nt: TGCAGTGCTAGAGGACGGAACACAGATACGCAGTATTTT; cdr3_aa: CSARGRNTDTQYF
clone_size: NA; v_call: TRBV7-2; j_call: TRBJ1-3; d_call: NA; cdr3_nt: TGTGCCAGCAGCTTGATGCCGGGCTCTGGAAACACCATATATTTT; cdr3_aa: CASSLMPGSGNTIYF
clone_size: large; v_call: TRBV25-1; j_call: TRBJ2-5; d_call: TRBD1; cdr3_nt: TGTGCCAGCAGGGACAGGAAAGAGACCCAGTACTTC; cdr3_aa: CASRDRKETQYF
clone_size: NA; v_call: TRBV5-1; j_call: TRBJ1-2; d_call: TRBD1; cdr3_nt: TGCGCCAGCAGCCCCGGGACAGGGCTAAACTATGGCTACACCTTC; cdr3_aa: CASSPGTGLNYGYTF
clone_size: NA; v_call: TRBV7-9; j_call: TRBJ1-5; d_call: NA; cdr3_nt: TGTGCCAGCAGCTTATTTGCAGGGGATGGAAATCAGCCCCAGCATTTT; cdr3_aa: CASSLFAGDGNQPQHF
clone_size: NA; v_call: TRBV3-1; j_call: TRBJ2-1; d_call: TRBD2; cdr3_nt: TGTGCCAGCAGCTACGGGACTAGCGGGAGCTCCTACAATGAGCAGTTCTTC; cdr3_aa: CASSYGTSGSSYNEQFF
clone_size: few; v_call: TRBV24-1; j_call: TRBJ2-5; d_call: NA; cdr3_nt: TGTGCCACCAGTGATGGCGGGCTAAACCAAGAGACCCAGTACTTC; cdr3_aa: CATSDGGLNQETQYF
clone_size: few; v_call: TRBV5-4; j_call: TRBJ2-5; d_call: TRBD2; cdr3_nt: TGTGCCAGCAGCTTGATGACTAGCAGCCAAGAGACCCAGTACTTC; cdr3_aa: CASSLMTSSQETQYF
clone_size: NA; v_call: TRBV20-1; j_call: TRBJ1-5; d_call: NA; cdr3_nt: TGCAGTGCCCCCATGGGCCTCAATCAGCCCCAGCATTTT; cdr3_aa: CSAPMGLNQPQHF
clone_size: many; v_call: TRBV7-9; j_call: TRBJ2-2; d_call: NA; cdr3_nt: TGTGCCAGCAGCTTACCGAGGGCGAACACCGGGGAGCTGTTTTTT; cdr3_aa: CASSLPRANTGELFF
clone_size: NA; v_call: TRBV5-4; j_call: TRBJ2-7; d_call: NA; cdr3_nt: TGTGCCAGCAGCTTGAGAGACGAGCAGTACTTC; cdr3_aa: CASSLRDEQYF
clone_size: NA; v_call: TRBV20-1; j_call: TRBJ1-5; d_call: NA; cdr3_nt: TGCAGTGCTAGAGAGGGGAGGTTTAATAGCAATCAGCCCCAGCATTTT; cdr3_aa: CSAREGRFNSNQPQHF
clone_size: once; v_call: TRBV19; j_call: TRBJ1-5; d_call: NA; cdr3_nt: TGTGCCAGTACGAAGAAACCCTATCAGCCCCAGCATTTT; cdr3_aa: CASTKKPYQPQHF
clone_size: NA; v_call: TRBV10-3; j_call: TRBJ2-7; d_call: TRBD1; cdr3_nt: TGTGCCATCAACGGGGGGACAGGGACCTACGAGCAGTACTTC; cdr3_aa: CAINGGTGTYEQYF
clone_size: few; v_call: TRBV20-1; j_call: TRBJ2-7; d_call: NA; cdr3_nt: TGCAGTGCTAACGGTCCCTCCTACGAGCAGTACTTC; cdr3_aa: CSANGPSYEQYF
clone_size: NA; v_call: TRBV4-1; j_call: TRBJ1-6; d_call: NA; cdr3_nt: TGCGCCAGCAGCCCGAGGTCCCGGGACGGCTATTCACCCCTCCACTTT; cdr3_aa: CASSPRSRDGYSPLHF
clone_size: NA; v_call: TRBV6-5; j_call: TRBJ2-5; d_call: NA; cdr3_nt: TGTGCCAGCAGTTACTCCGGGACTCCAGGCCAAGAGACCCAGTACTTC; cdr3_aa: CASSYSGTPGQETQYF
clone_size: NA; v_call: TRBV20-1; j_call: TRBJ1-1; d_call: NA; cdr3_nt: TGCAGTGCTGTACCACGGGTAATGAACACTGAAGCTTTCTTT; cdr3_aa: CSAVPRVMNTEAFF
clone_size: few; v_call: TRBV29-1; j_call: TRBJ2-3; d_call: NA; cdr3_nt: TGCAGCGTCCCCTTTTCGGGAGATACGCAGTATTTT; cdr3_aa: CSVPFSGDTQYF
clone_size: many; v_call: TRBV9; j_call: TRBJ2-5; d_call: TRBD1; cdr3_nt: TGTGCCAGCAGCGCCCAGGGGGCGGGGGAGACCCAGTACTTC; cdr3_aa: CASSAQGAGETQYF
clone_size: few; v_call: TRBV7-2; j_call: TRBJ2-1; d_call: NA; cdr3_nt: TGTGCCAGCAGCCCTAGAGGACGGTACAATGAGCAGTTCTTC; cdr3_aa: CASSPRGRYNEQFF
clone_size: few; v_call: TRBV18; j_call: TRBJ2-5; d_call: TRBD1; cdr3_nt: TGTGCCAGCTCACCACGACAGGGACAAGAGACCCAGTACTTC; cdr3_aa: CASSPRQGQETQYF
clone_size: many; v_call: TRBV7-2; j_call: TRBJ1-1; d_call: NA; cdr3_nt: TGTGCCAGCAGCCCCAGGGTTGGGGGGGGGAACACTGAAGCTTTCTTT; cdr3_aa: CASSPRVGGGNTEAFF
clone_size: few; v_call: TRBV7-9; j_call: TRBJ1-2; d_call: TRBD1; cdr3_nt: TGTGCCAGCAGCTTAGGAAGGGACAGGGGGAACTATGGCTACACCTTC; cdr3_aa: CASSLGRDRGNYGYTF
clone_size: few; v_call: TRBV28; j_call: TRBJ2-3; d_call: TRBD1; cdr3_nt: TGTGCCAGCAGTTCCGCCGGGACAGGGGGCGCAGATACGCAGTATTTT; cdr3_aa: CASSSAGTGGADTQYF
clone_size: many; v_call: TRBV7-2; j_call: TRBJ2-1; d_call: TRBD2; cdr3_nt: TGTGCCAGCAGCTGGACTAGCGGGTATGACAATGAGCAGTTCTTC; cdr3_aa: CASSWTSGYDNEQFF
clone_size: NA; v_call: TRBV7-6; j_call: TRBJ1-5; d_call: TRBD1; cdr3_nt: TGTGCCAGCAGCCTAGGGCCGGGACAGGTTAGCAATCAGCCCCAGCATTTT; cdr3_aa: CASSLGPGQVSNQPQHF
clone_size: NA; v_call: TRBV6-5; j_call: TRBJ1-5; d_call: NA; cdr3_nt: TGTGCCAGCAGCCGAGTTGGGGCCCAGCCCCAGCATTTT; cdr3_aa: CASSRVGAQPQHF
clone_size: many; v_call: TRBV27; j_call: TRBJ2-7; d_call: TRBD2; cdr3_nt: TGTGCCAGCGGGGGGGGGAGAACCTACGAGCAGTACTTC; cdr3_aa: CASGGGRTYEQYF
clone_size: NA; v_call: TRBV3-1; j_call: TRBJ1-5; d_call: NA; cdr3_nt: TGTGCCAGCAGCCAAGGACGGCAGCCCCAGCATTTT; cdr3_aa: CASSQGRQPQHF
clone_size: many; v_call: TRBV10-3; j_call: TRBJ2-3; d_call: TRBD2; cdr3_nt: TGTGCCATCAGTGAAGCGGGAGGGGGCACAGATACGCAGTATTTT; cdr3_aa: CAISEAGGGTDTQYF
clone_size: few; v_call: TRBV12-3/TRBV12-4; j_call: TRBJ1-4; d_call: NA; cdr3_nt: TGTGCCAAAGGGACAACTAATGAAAAACTGTTTTTT; cdr3_aa: CAKGTTNEKLFF
clone_size: many; v_call: TRBV10-3; j_call: TRBJ2-4; d_call: NA; cdr3_nt: TGTGCCATCAGTGAGGGGGCGAACATTCAGTACTTC; cdr3_aa: CAISEGANIQYF
clone_size: NA; v_call: TRBV10-3; j_call: TRBJ2-7; d_call: TRBD2; cdr3_nt: TGTGCCATCAGTGTAGCGGGAGGGCGGGAGCAGTACTTC; cdr3_aa: CAISVAGGREQYF
clone_size: NA; v_call: TRBV2; j_call: TRBJ1-1; d_call: NA; cdr3_nt: TGTGCCAGCAGTGTTGACGGCACTGAAGCTTTCTTT; cdr3_aa: CASSVDGTEAFF
clone_size: NA; v_call: TRBV10-3; j_call: TRBJ2-3; d_call: TRBD2; cdr3_nt: TGTGCCATCAGTGAGTCGATGCGGGAGGGCACAGATACGCAGTATTTT; cdr3_aa: CAISESMREGTDTQYF
clone_size: many; v_call: TRBV5-1; j_call: TRBJ1-5; d_call: TRBD1; cdr3_nt: TGCGCCAGCAGCCCGGACAGGGGTGAACAGCCCCAGCATTTT; cdr3_aa: CASSPDRGEQPQHF
clone_size: few; v_call: TRBV15; j_call: TRBJ2-1; d_call: TRBD1; cdr3_nt: TGTGCCACCCGTTGGGACAGGCCATACAATGAGCAGTTCTTC; cdr3_aa: CATRWDRPYNEQFF
clone_size: NA; v_call: TRBV2; j_call: TRBJ2-1; d_call: NA; cdr3_nt: TGTGCCAGCAGGGGGGGCAATGAGCAGTTCTTC; cdr3_aa: CASRGGNEQFF
clone_size: many; v_call: TRBV7-9; j_call: TRBJ2-7; d_call: NA; cdr3_nt: TGTGCCAGCAGCTTTTCAGGACAGTACTACGAGCAGTACTTC; cdr3_aa: CASSFSGQYYEQYF
clone_size: few; v_call: TRBV2; j_call: TRBJ1-6; d_call: TRBD1; cdr3_nt: TGTGCCACCTCGACAGGGGATAATTCACCCCTCCACTTT; cdr3_aa: CATSTGDNSPLHF
clone_size: few; v_call: TRBV19; j_call: TRBJ2-2; d_call: TRBD2; cdr3_nt: TGTGCCAGTAGTCCCGGACTAGCGGGGGTAAACACCGGGGAGCTGTTTTTT; cdr3_aa: CASSPGLAGVNTGELFF
clone_size: many; v_call: TRBV5-6; j_call: TRBJ1-1; d_call: NA; cdr3_nt: TGTGCCAGCAGCTTGAGTCATTCTGAAGCTTTCTTT; cdr3_aa: CASSLSHSEAFF
clone_size: NA; v_call: TRBV11-2; j_call: TRBJ1-1; d_call: NA; cdr3_nt: TGTGCCAGCAGCTTAGAGAAGACCGGAGCTTTCTTT; cdr3_aa: CASSLEKTGAFF
clone_size: many; v_call: TRBV6-5; j_call: TRBJ1-2; d_call: NA; cdr3_nt: TGTGCCAGCAGTTACTCCCAAGCACTGGGCTATGGCTACACCTTC; cdr3_aa: CASSYSQALGYGYTF
clone_size: NA; v_call: TRBV6-5; j_call: TRBJ2-1; d_call: TRBD1; cdr3_nt: TGTGCCAGCAGTTTCCGGGACAGCCACAATGAGCAGTTCTTC; cdr3_aa: CASSFRDSHNEQFF
clone_size: many; v_call: TRBV15; j_call: TRBJ2-3; d_call: TRBD2; cdr3_nt: TGTGCCACCAGCCTTCTAGCGGGGGAAACAGATACGCAGTATTTT; cdr3_aa: CATSLLAGETDTQYF
clone_size: NA; v_call: TRBV5-1; j_call: TRBJ2-3; d_call: TRBD1; cdr3_nt: TGCGCCAGCAGCTTGGAAAAGGGGGCAGCAGATACGCAGTATTTT; cdr3_aa: CASSLEKGAADTQYF
clone_size: few; v_call: TRBV27; j_call: TRBJ2-5; d_call: TRBD2; cdr3_nt: TGTGCCAGCAGTCTCCGACTAGCGGGAGAGTTAGAGACCCAGTACTTC; cdr3_aa: CASSLRLAGELETQYF